The 25 T cell receptor beta chains below were found in one sample sequenced in a study of human T cells and chemical hapten exposure. A single record per CDR3 protein comes from TCRdb applying MiXCR to the RACE reads. In the table there are more than 85,000 distinct CDR3 sequences, roughly 9% of which are singletons. Time point specified: patch test 2, 6 weeks after DPC sensitization. Treatment specified: therapeutic diphenylcyclopropenone sensitization with weekly scalp DPC. Sequenced here: whole blood, sampled in connection with sensitization to the hapten diphenylcyclopropenone (DPC). The receptors come from a woman in her thirties or forties with alopecia areata. Some clones in this sample may be carry-over from other donors' samples.

This clonotype came up many times. The V and J genes are TRBV7-9 and TRBJ1-2; D is possibly TRBD1 (6 bases). This CDR3 region has 12 residues. V was shortened by 5 bases and J by 4 bases, with 8 bases between the two germline ends. The germline V gene has CDR1 SEHNR and CDR2 FQNEAQ (reference sequence). CDR3 sequence (DNA): TGTGCCAGCAGCCTGGGGGCCTATGGCTACACCTTC. This translates into CASSLGAYGYTF.

This clonotype has a count of ten or more. The V gene is TRBV20-1, the J gene TRBJ1-2; 9 bases agree with TRBD1. Trimming cost V 3 bases and J 2 bases; bases outside gene matches: 4. Germline CDR1 reads DFQATT; CDR2 reads SNEGSKA (reference sequence). The CDR3 totals 14 residues. This chain's CDR3 is CSASLGQGNYGYTF. For the CDR3, the DNA is TGCAGTGCTAGTCTGGGACAGGGAAACTATGGCTACACCTTC.

This chain connects TRBV18 to TRBJ1-3, with unresolved D. Germline lookup yields CDR1 KGHSH and CDR2 LQKENI. This CDR3 contains 13 residues. In DNA, the CDR3 is TGTGCATGGTTACGAAGTTCGGAAAACACCATATATTTT. Encoded protein: CAWLRSSENTIYF.

This clonotype was counted at least ten times. The rearrangement uses TRBV7-2 and TRBJ2-6; D unresolved. The CDR3 runs 17 residues. Germline loops: CDR1 SGHTA, CDR2 FQGNSA. Trimming removed 1 base at V and 0 bases at J, with 10 bases between. CDR3 loop: CASSLEAGVSGANVLTF. CDR3 nucleotides: TGTGCCAGCAGCTTAGAGGCTGGAGTCTCTGGGGCCAACGTCCTGACTTTC.

This clonotype was seen at least ten times. The J gene is TRBJ2-7, the V gene TRBV6-2 or TRBV6-3; TRBD1 matches at 7 bases. Germline V gene sequence: CDR1 MNHEY, CDR2 SVGEGT. This CDR3 spans 15 amino acids. V was pared by 4 bases and J by 5 bases, with 11 bases of the junction left unmatched. The CDR3 bases are TGTGCCAGCAGTTCGGTCAGGACAGGCCGGCACGAGCAGTACTTC. Residues: CASSSVRTGRHEQYF.

This clonotype has a count of ten or more. The rearrangement joins TRBV4-1 to TRBJ1-4, with no clear D. Trimming shortened V by 1 base and J by 3 bases, and 12 bases separated the two germline ends. Germline CDR1 is MGHRA and CDR2 is YSYEKL. The CDR3 runs 16 residues. The chain's CDR3 is CASSQAWVRANEKLFF. The DNA for the CDR3 is TGCGCCAGCAGCCAAGCTTGGGTTCGAGCTAATGAAAAACTGTTTTTT.

In its sample, this clonotype was seen a few times. This chain uses TRBV5-5 with TRBJ1-5; weak D call: TRBD1 (6 bases). Germline V gene lookup returns CDR1 SGHKS and CDR2 YYEKEE (reference sequence). V lost 2 bases to trimming and J lost 6 bases, with 12 bases between them. The CDR3 is 14 amino acids. Here the CDR3 DNA reads TGTGCCAGCAGCTTTGGGGGCTTGGGTCAGCCCCAGCATTTT. Its translation is CASSFGGLGQPQHF.

The rearrangement joins TRBV18 to TRBJ1-2, with 11 bases fitting TRBD1. The CDR3 has 13 residues. V was pared by 5 bases and J by 5 bases, with 1 base of the junction left unmatched. Germline V gives CDR1 KGHSH, CDR2 LQKENI. CDR3 loop: CASSGQGAYGYTF. The CDR3 nucleotides are TGTGCCAGCTCAGGACAGGGGGCGTATGGCTACACCTTC.

This clonotype was recorded at least ten times. The genes are TRBV29-1 and TRBJ1-4; D is undetermined. V was cut by 6 bases and J by 5 bases, with 10 bases left in between. CDR3 length: 12 amino acids. Germline V lookup: CDR1 SQVTM, CDR2 ANQGSEA. The CDR3 region is CSVRTDNEKLFF. The DNA for the CDR3 is TGCAGCGTCCGGACGGACAATGAAAAACTGTTTTTT. Drawing the rest from reference TRBV29-1 and TRBJ1-4, the complete variable domain is SAVISQKPSRDICQRGTSLTIQCQVDSQVTMMFWYRQQPGQSLTLIATANQGSEATYESGFVIDKFPISRPNLTFSTLTVSNMSPEDSSIYLCSVRTDNEKLFFGSGTQLSVL.

In this sample, this clonotype turned up many times. The rearrangement uses TRBV24-1 and TRBJ2-2; D perhaps matches TRBD2 (5 bases). The CDR3 extends over 14 amino acids. V was shortened by 4 bases and J by 6 bases, with 11 bases between the two germline ends. Germline-derived CDR1 and CDR2 are KGHDR and SFDVKD. CDR3 DNA: TGTGCCACCAGTGACCTACGGACTGCCGGGGAGCTGTTTTTT. This translates into CATSDLRTAGELFF.

The J gene is TRBJ1-3, the V gene TRBV15; the D gene is possibly TRBD1 (5 bases). Germline CDR1 reads LNHNV; CDR2 reads YYDKDF (reference sequence). V was clipped by 1 base and J by 1 base, with 8 bases between them. The CDR3 runs 15 residues. DNA for the CDR3: TGTGCCACCAGCAGAGCAGGGCTATCTGGAAACACCATATATTTT. It translates to CATSRAGLSGNTIYF.

This clonotype was counted many times. The chain has TRBV7-2 and TRBJ2-7, with D possibly matching TRBD1 (7 bases). The CDR3 runs 13 residues. CDR1 and CDR2 from the germline V gene are SGHTA and FQGNSA. The V end lost 5 bases, the J end lost 2 bases, and 10 bases lay between the germline ends. CDR3 loop: CASSRGTAYEQYF. In nucleotides, the CDR3 is TGTGCCAGCAGCCGCGGGACAGCCTACGAGCAGTACTTC.

This clonotype was counted only a few times. This sequence joins TRBV20-1 and TRBJ2-7; no definite D call. V dropped 3 bases and J dropped 3 bases, with 6 bases sitting between them. The germline V gene encodes CDR1 DFQATT and CDR2 SNEGSKA (reference sequence). This CDR3 is built from 11 residues. The CDR3 spells CSASFSYEQYF. CDR3 nucleotides: TGCAGTGCTAGCTTCAGCTACGAGCAGTACTTC.

This clonotype was recorded at least ten times. This sequence joins TRBV30 and TRBJ1-2, with D unclear. The V and J ends lost 0 bases and 8 bases respectively, with 13 bases between them. The CDR3 has 13 residues. Germline assignment: CDR1 GTSNPN and CDR2 SVGIG (reference sequence). CDR3 coding DNA: TGTGCCTGGAGTGTAGGGAGCGGAGGGGGCTACACCTTC. Amino acids: CAWSVGSGGGYTF.

This clonotype was counted many times. This sequence joins TRBV7-9 and TRBJ1-5; 7 nucleotides align to TRBD1. Unmatched junction bases numbered 4, after V lost 4 bases and J lost 7 bases. Germline V gives CDR1 SEHNR, CDR2 FQNEAQ (reference sequence). This CDR3 comprises 13 residues. The CDR3 nucleotides read TGTGCCAGCAGCTGGCAACAGGGGCAGCCCCAGCATTTT. Protein: CASSWQQGQPQHF.

This clonotype was recorded a few times. This chain links TRBV11-2 with TRBJ2-7, with D possibly TRBD2 on 6 matching bases. The CDR3 is 15 residues long. From germline, CDR1 is SGHAT and CDR2 FQNNGV. Trimming shortened V by 0 bases and J by 7 bases, and 16 bases separated the two germline ends. CDR3 sequence reads: CASSLDRRGRGEQYF. The CDR3 DNA reads as TGTGCCAGCAGCTTAGATAGGAGGGGACGAGGGGAGCAGTACTTC.

This sequence joins TRBV5-1 and TRBJ2-5; the D is unclear. Germline V gene lookup returns CDR1 SGHRS and CDR2 YFSETQ. V lost 1 base and J 5 bases, leaving 12 bases between the germline ends. This CDR3 spans 14 amino acids. CDR3 sequence reads: CASSLNKRVETQYF. The CDR3, as DNA: TGCGCCAGCAGCTTGAATAAGCGAGTGGAGACCCAGTACTTC.

This clonotype was detected many times. The rearrangement links TRBV29-1 to TRBJ1-1, with TRBD1 matching 8 bases. There are 13 residues in the CDR3. Trimming removed 7 bases from V and 4 bases from J; junction bases left unmatched: 8. Germline V gene data show CDR1 as SQVTM and CDR2 as ANQGSEA. The CDR3 nucleotides read TGCAGCGCCTACAGACAGGGGAGCACTGAAGCTTTCTTT. As protein: CSAYRQGSTEAFF.

The rearrangement uses TRBV5-8 and TRBJ2-3, with a weak D call TRBD2 (6 bases). Deletions cut 3 bases from V and 0 bases from J, with 14 bases between. The CDR3 is 16 residues long. Germline loops: CDR1 SGHTS, CDR2 YDEGEE. CDR3 residues: CASSSRARGSTDTQYF. CDR3 DNA sequence: TGTGCCAGCAGCTCCCGGGCGCGGGGAAGCACAGATACGCAGTATTTT. Full variable domain (rest looked up from reference TRBV5-8 and TRBJ2-3): EAGVTQSPTHLIKTRGQQATLRCSPISGHTSVYWYQQALGLGLQFLLWYDEGEERNRGNFPPRFSGRQFPNYSSELNVNALELEDSALYLCASSSRARGSTDTQYFGPGTRLTVL.

Written as DNA, the CDR3 is TGTGCCAGCAGTCCAGGGTTCTCGGCAACGTATGGCTACACCTTC. This sequence encodes CASSPGFSATYGYTF. The genes are TRBV2 and TRBJ1-2; D may be TRBD1 (5 bases). CDR1 is SNHLY, CDR2 FYNNEI, per germline. V lost 5 bases and J lost 5, with 18 bases in between. The CDR3 covers 15 residues.

This clonotype was counted only a few times. V is TRBV28 and J is TRBJ1-6, with D hard to call. The CDR3 sequence is 12 residues long. CDR1 and CDR2 (germline): MDHEN, SYDVKM. The V gene lost 7 bases and the J gene lost 13 bases, with 14 bases spanning the gap. The CDR3 region is CASTPPRGPLHF. The CDR3 bases are TGTGCCAGCACCCCCCCCCGCGGGCCCCTCCACTTT. The variable domain in full, with the rest retrieved from reference TRBV28 and TRBJ1-6, is DVKVTQSSRYLVKRTGEKVFLECVQDMDHENMFWYRQDPGLGLRLIYFSYDVKMKEKGDIPEGYSVSREKKERFSLILESASTNQTSMYLCASTPPRGPLHFGNGTRLTVT.

This clonotype was observed at least ten times. This chain links TRBV12-3 or TRBV12-4 with TRBJ1-1; D unclear. The CDR3 is made up of 12 amino acids. V was trimmed by 3 bases and J by 7 bases, leaving 9 bases between them. CDR3 amino acids: CASSLIRSEAFF. The CDR3 DNA follows: TGTGCCAGCAGTTTGATCAGGAGTGAAGCTTTCTTT.

This clonotype has at least ten counts. Here the CDR3 DNA reads TGTGCCAGCAGCTTCAGGGCAGCTCCAGCATTCTTC. Its translation is CASSFRAAPAFF. The chain uses TRBV7-9 and TRBJ2-1; D may be TRBD1 (5 bases). The V end was cut by 3 bases, the J end by 16 bases, with 16 bases between. Germline CDR1 reads SEHNR; CDR2 reads FQNEAQ (reference sequence). The CDR3 is made up of 12 amino acids.

This clonotype was recorded many times. V is TRBV28 and J is TRBJ1-1; D gene unclear. CDR1 and CDR2 from the germline V gene are MDHEN and SYDVKM. V was clipped by 4 bases and J by 2 bases, with 11 bases between them. The CDR3 is made up of 14 amino acids. The CDR3 bases are TGTGCCAGCAGTTCGCACGGGATCAACACTGAAGCTTTCTTT. Its translation: CASSSHGINTEAFF.

Comment on this clonotype: The junction departs from the called germline gene at one end, perhaps through a read error. The chain links TRBV11-2 to TRBJ2-3; the match to TRBD1 covers 9 bases. The CDR3 consists of 15 residues. The V gene's germline CDR1 is SGHAT and CDR2 FQNNGV. CDR3 region: CANSTGQGWTDTQYF. CDR3 DNA: TGTGCCAACAGCACCGGACAGGGGTGGACAGATACGCAGTATTTT.